This T cell receptor beta chain emerged from a study of beta chain features in type 1 diabetes. Concerning this clone itself: The antigen remains unidentified.

As every portion of the isolated RNA was reverse transcribed, the sequencing read expressed TCRB transcripts. About 3.7 million reads per sample were averaged for naive, central memory and regulatory samples. Repertoires were generated with immunoSEQ multiplex PCR, while TCRdb's copy carries only in-frame clones and drops some. The sample holds hundreds of thousands of clones, 30% seen once. V lost 1 base, J lost 2 bases, and 6 bases lay in between. This CDR3 spans 12 amino acids. Germline V gene sequence: CDR1 SQVTM, CDR2 ANQGSEA. Points from the study as a whole: Patients' naive, central memory and Treg TCRB repertoires seemed closer to one another than those of healthy donors. Type 1 diabetes patients had VDJ junctions that carried fewer insertions and more deletions.

The receptor was isolated from a man younger than 30 in good health. Sequencing input: naive CD4+ T cells from blood. This rearrangement joins TRBV29-1 to TRBJ2-7, with D unclear. The CDR3 is CSVEVQTYEQYF. The DNA of the CDR3 is TGCAGCGTTGAAGTTCAGACCTACGAGCAGTACTTC.